Listed below are T cell receptor beta chains from one sample, sequenced in a study of blood T cell repertoires in COVID-19. Only in-frame clones appear in the TCRdb table, and some are missing; sequencing was by immunoSEQ multiplex PCR. The sample comprises 200,000 to 300,000 clones, approximately 88% of which are singletons, and approximately 30% rests with the top ten. The sample consisted of peripheral blood. The receptors were gathered from a man between 35 and 55 years old with acute or convalescent COVID-19. Both conserved end residues are trimmed from each CDR3. The D gene is left open where the match is weak.

len	v_gene	d_gene	j_gene	CDR3aa
12	TRBV5-6	-	TRBJ1-6	ASSLDSYYSPLH
15	TRBV27	TRBD2	TRBJ2-4	ASSSWGTSGGKNIQY
12	TRBV27	TRBD1	TRBJ2-2	ASSPGQGTGELF
15	TRBV4-3	-	TRBJ2-6	ASSQEARAYGANVLT
12	TRBV7-9	TRBD1	TRBJ1-6	ASSSGTGNSPLH
11	TRBV6-6	-	TRBJ2-7	ASSYGALYEQY
11	TRBV29-1	TRBD2	TRBJ2-1	SVALAGLHEQF
13	TRBV19	-	TRBJ1-5	ATAWDFRGNQPQH
12	TRBV5-8	TRBD2	TRBJ2-2	ASSGGLNTGELF
13	TRBV6-5	TRBD1	TRBJ2-6	ASRDSFSGANVLT
14	TRBV18	TRBD2	TRBJ2-2	ASSPRASGNTGELF
12	TRBV7-9	TRBD2	TRBJ2-5	ASSPRLAQETQY
13	TRBV3-1/TRBV3-2	TRBD1	TRBJ1-2	ASSLQGTGGNGYT
12	TRBV30	-	TRBJ1-5	AWREGVGNQPQH
12	TRBV6-5	-	TRBJ1-2	ASSSSGSYYGYT
13	TRBV15	-	TRBJ2-5	ATSRDSGEQETQY
13	TRBV18	TRBD1	TRBJ1-6	ASSPRDRGNSPLH
11	TRBV7-9	-	TRBJ1-6	ASTVGGGAPLH
12	TRBV19	-	TRBJ2-1	ASSIWGPNNEQF
19	TRBV10-3	TRBD2	TRBJ2-1	AISDVPAGGTSGSSYNEQF
12	TRBV5-4	-	TRBJ1-2	ASSLGRGNYGYT
9	TRBV2	-	TRBJ2-7	ASSLLYEQY
11	TRBV7-8	-	TRBJ1-3	ASSLATGNTIY
13	TRBV5-1	TRBD1	TRBJ1-2	ASSSRQGGNYGYT
13	TRBV7-9	TRBD1	TRBJ1-3	ASSRQGSSGNTIY
12	TRBV15	-	TRBJ1-1	ATSQHLGGTEAF
11	TRBV6-5	-	TRBJ2-7	ASLGAFSYEQY
13	TRBV2	TRBD1	TRBJ2-7	ASSEAGQGLYEQY
14	TRBV2	-	TRBJ1-4	ASTPATVDINEKLF
12	TRBV20-1	TRBD2	TRBJ2-1	SASIAGAYNEQF
14	TRBV7-9	-	TRBJ2-7	ASSSIGGTRLNEQY
14	TRBV11-2	TRBD2	TRBJ2-7	ASSQGLAGLGYEQY
13	TRBV18	TRBD1	TRBJ2-7	ASSPIGTEGYEQY
15	TRBV29-1	TRBD1	TRBJ2-5	SVPRGTGDLGQETQY
14	TRBV14	TRBD2	TRBJ2-1	ASSQVGLGFGNEQF
9	TRBV28	-	TRBJ1-1	ASTVNTEAF
12	TRBV19	TRBD1	TRBJ1-1	ASDRGRQNTEAF
14	TRBV5-4	TRBD2	TRBJ2-3	ASSLGLAGESDTQY
16	TRBV5-1	TRBD1	TRBJ1-6	ASSRGTAPDGMNSPLH
12	TRBV2	-	TRBJ1-1	ASSEVAGYTEAF
12	TRBV5-5	TRBD1	TRBJ1-1	ASSIQGARTEAF
11	TRBV5-6	-	TRBJ1-1	ASSLSPSTEAF
11	TRBV12-3/TRBV12-4	-	TRBJ2-1	ASSLFRYNEQF
13	TRBV7-9	-	TRBJ2-1	ASSLLAYVYNEQF
12	TRBV9	-	TRBJ1-3	ASSPEVSGNTIY
14	TRBV18	-	TRBJ1-5	ASSPRDLLSGQPQH
7	TRBV14	TRBD1	TRBJ1-1	ASSGRDS
10	TRBV24-1	TRBD1	TRBJ2-3	ATSGTGDTQY
14	TRBV6-4	TRBD2	TRBJ2-2	ASSHSTSANTGELF
11	TRBV29-1	TRBD1	TRBJ2-1	SVPGTGLNEQF
12	TRBV4-2	-	TRBJ2-3	ASSQDRSTDTQY
13	TRBV9	TRBD1	TRBJ1-3	ASSVGTDAGNTIY
13	TRBV11-2	-	TRBJ2-7	ASSLVLAKFNEQY
9	TRBV5-6	-	TRBJ1-1	ASSSALDTY
10	TRBV6-5	-	TRBJ2-5	ASKASSETQY
16	TRBV3-1/TRBV3-2	TRBD2	TRBJ2-1	ASSQDLAGGPKNNEQF
10	TRBV3-1/TRBV3-2	-	TRBJ2-7	ASGRGSYEQY
13	TRBV7-9	-	TRBJ2-2	ARAGANANTGELF
12	TRBV6-5	-	TRBJ2-1	ASRRDSLDNEQF